Listed below are T cell receptor beta chains from one sample, sequenced in a study of CD8+ T cells in alopecia areata. The repertoire was sequenced with immunoSEQ multiplex PCR; TCRdb's copy has only in-frame clones and lacks some. The repertoire holds hundreds of thousands of clones, with roughly two thirds as singletons. This material consisted of CD4+ T cells sorted from blood, taken at week 0. The source of these receptors is a human donor with alopecia areata. The conserved cysteine and the conserved F or W are not part of the CDR3 here.

V gene: TRBV29-1; CDR3 protein: SVVEVPEQY
V gene: TRBV4-2; CDR3 protein: ASSQDRFTGYT
V gene: TRBV29-1; CDR3 protein: SVDSGNTIY
V gene: TRBV30; CDR3 protein: AWSVKPGQTIYDSNQPQH
V gene: TRBV4-1; CDR3 protein: ASSQVAPRVDHGYT
V gene: TRBV18; CDR3 protein: ASSPSTSNYGYT
V gene: TRBV29-1; CDR3 protein: SVEGGTGVNGELF
V gene: TRBV5-6; CDR3 protein: ASSLAGRPDTQY
V gene: TRBV29-1; CDR3 protein: SGGRQQETQY
V gene: TRBV5-1; CDR3 protein: ASSPRGPLNTEAF
V gene: TRBV7-7; CDR3 protein: ASSPLYGSAQETQY
V gene: TRBV7-2; CDR3 protein: ASRRGAQETQY
V gene: TRBV25-1; CDR3 protein: ASSETLGQPYNEQF
V gene: TRBV2; CDR3 protein: ASSQLESSYNEQF
V gene: TRBV29-1; CDR3 protein: SVFTVSNEQF
V gene: TRBV2; CDR3 protein: ASSESLAPYEQY
V gene: TRBV29-1; CDR3 protein: SVVVDRDHEQY
V gene: TRBV5-1; CDR3 protein: ASSLYGGYYGYT
V gene: TRBV5-6; CDR3 protein: ASSLVSGEETQY
V gene: TRBV5-4; CDR3 protein: ASSLYRGAEQF
V gene: TRBV5-1; CDR3 protein: ASSLAGYQETQY
V gene: TRBV7-3; CDR3 protein: ASSLRDRLGYT
V gene: TRBV29-1; CDR3 protein: SVRVQWDGELF
V gene: TRBV4-1; CDR3 protein: ASRSSGGVSPLH
V gene: TRBV19; CDR3 protein: ASSITEGADTQY
V gene: TRBV2; CDR3 protein: ASSERNTIY
V gene: TRBV23-1; CDR3 protein: ASRETPTYEQY
V gene: TRBV9; CDR3 protein: ASSVEGTEAF
V gene: TRBV11-2; CDR3 protein: ASSPGGGSKVSGYT
V gene: TRBV27; CDR3 protein: ASSSLTGVLSY
V gene: TRBV30; CDR3 protein: AWSWVGFNQPQH
V gene: TRBV11-2; CDR3 protein: ASSPRQGIAYNEQF
V gene: TRBV29-1; CDR3 protein: SVKGGSAGNTIY
V gene: TRBV9; CDR3 protein: ASSVAAGGRKQETQY
V gene: TRBV7-8; CDR3 protein: ATQFRVSQETQY
V gene: TRBV2; CDR3 protein: ASSVGQTLQETQY
V gene: TRBV6-1; CDR3 protein: ASSEAHLYGYT
V gene: TRBV29-1; CDR3 protein: SVVTEEKLF
V gene: TRBV30; CDR3 protein: AWSGQGGQPQH
V gene: TRBV5-8; CDR3 protein: ASSLVALRGTYGYT
V gene: TRBV6-6; CDR3 protein: ASRTPGGLNTEAF
V gene: TRBV9; CDR3 protein: ASSVGHRLSTDTQY
V gene: TRBV5-6; CDR3 protein: ASSFRGSGNQPQH
V gene: TRBV14; CDR3 protein: ASSQRTGIHEQY
V gene: TRBV9; CDR3 protein: ASSGPLSGNTIY
V gene: TRBV5-4; CDR3 protein: ASSMDRQGEQF
V gene: TRBV9; CDR3 protein: ASSVEALAGHYEQY
V gene: TRBV5-1; CDR3 protein: ASSLGNEQF
V gene: TRBV29-1; CDR3 protein: SASRQEETQY
V gene: TRBV15; CDR3 protein: ATSRGGTVYEQY
V gene: TRBV5-6; CDR3 protein: ASSPVGLNTEAF
V gene: TRBV9; CDR3 protein: ASSVATLGSLGYT